A single T cell receptor beta chain is shown here with its context. Antigen: not known. Specified treatment: oral pan-JAK inhibitor, 5-10 mg twice daily. cDNA serving as the sequencing template came from extracted, reverse transcribed RNA. TCRdb's copy holds only in-frame clones and misses some; the assay was immunoSEQ multiplex PCR. The sample lists fewer than 250,000 clones; around two fifths were seen once. This entry belongs to a study of CD8+ T cells in alopecia areata. Broader study findings: There were also resident alphabeta T cells of normal skin sequenced in scalp samples. In blood and scalp, many expanded lesional clones persisted during tofacitinib.

Germline V gene data show CDR1 as SQVTM and CDR2 as ANQGSEA. This CDR3 spans 15 amino acids. Trimming at V came to 8 bases and at J to 0 bases, leaving 13 bases not matched to a gene. This sequence joins TRBV29-1 and TRBJ2-7; 7 bases are a match to TRBD1. This sequence originates from a human donor with alopecia areata. Specimen: CD4+ T cells sorted from blood, collected at approximately week 31, from a patient treated with tofacitinib. The CDR3, as DNA: TGCAGCTCAGACCCTAAGAGGGGGCCCTCCTACGAGCAGTACTTC. Amino acids: CSSDPKRGPSYEQYF.